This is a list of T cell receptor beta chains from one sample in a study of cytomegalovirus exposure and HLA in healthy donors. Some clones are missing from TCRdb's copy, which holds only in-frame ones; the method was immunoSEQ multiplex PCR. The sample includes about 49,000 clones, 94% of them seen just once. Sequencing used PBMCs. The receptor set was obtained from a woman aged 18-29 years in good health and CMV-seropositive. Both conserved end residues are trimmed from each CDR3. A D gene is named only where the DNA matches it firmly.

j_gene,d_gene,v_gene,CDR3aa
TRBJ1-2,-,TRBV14,ASSPSSMIGYT
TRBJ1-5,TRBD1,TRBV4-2,ASSPTGTGNQPQH
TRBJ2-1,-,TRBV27,ASSFNNEQF
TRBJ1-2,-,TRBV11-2,ASSPRTANYGYT
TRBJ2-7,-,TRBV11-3,ASSLSPAYEQY
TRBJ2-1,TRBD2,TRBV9,ASSDRGLVNYNEQF
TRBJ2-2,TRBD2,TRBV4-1,ASSPRAGYANTGELF
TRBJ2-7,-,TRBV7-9,ASSISLRFYEQY
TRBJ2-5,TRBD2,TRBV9,ASSATPSGQETQY
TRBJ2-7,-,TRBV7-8,ASTPGRPNYEQY
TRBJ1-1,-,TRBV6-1,ASREVDTEAF
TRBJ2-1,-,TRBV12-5,ASGLVRGGYNEQF
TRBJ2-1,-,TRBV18,ASSPRDGSFYNEQF
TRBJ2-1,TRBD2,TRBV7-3,ASSPAEIAGYNEQF
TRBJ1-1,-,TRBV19,ASSIPGRGAMTEAF
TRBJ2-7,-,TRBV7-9,ASSSLRTTTYEQY
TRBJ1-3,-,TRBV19,ASTLKSSSGNTIY
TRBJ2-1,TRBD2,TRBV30,AWSSRRGDEQF
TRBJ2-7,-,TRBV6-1,ASKLGAPYEQY
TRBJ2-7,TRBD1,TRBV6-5,ASSYRGTGVIYEQY
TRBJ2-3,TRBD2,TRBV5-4,ASSLLASGNGDTQY
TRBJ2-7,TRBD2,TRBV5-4,ASSAQLAGVDEQY
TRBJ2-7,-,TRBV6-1,ASSDLEEVYEQY
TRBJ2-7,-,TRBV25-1,ASSRQSYEQY
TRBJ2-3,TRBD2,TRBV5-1,ASSLLAGGADTQY
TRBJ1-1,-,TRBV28,ASSQATRNTEAF
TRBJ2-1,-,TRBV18,ASSPPDTDYNEQF
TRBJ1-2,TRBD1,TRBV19,ASTVLQGAVRDGYT
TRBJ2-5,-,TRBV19,ASSGRGGETQY
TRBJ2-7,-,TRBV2,ASRRQGGRYEQY
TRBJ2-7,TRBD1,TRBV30,AWIEGRHRGSYEQY
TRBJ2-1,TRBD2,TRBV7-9,ASSFLAGGGMDEQF
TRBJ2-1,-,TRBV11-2,ASSGGRGAYYNEQF
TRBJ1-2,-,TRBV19,ASSYRFYYGYT
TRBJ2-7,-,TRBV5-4,ASRSETGLGYEQY
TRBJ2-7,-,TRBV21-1,ASSTQTSGSFHEQY
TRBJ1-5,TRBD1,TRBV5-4,ASSSGQGDQPQH
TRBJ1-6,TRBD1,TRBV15,ATRTDRGSYNSPLH
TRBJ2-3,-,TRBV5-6,ASSLRRFTDTQY
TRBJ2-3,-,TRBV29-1,SVGGILAPIRTDTQY
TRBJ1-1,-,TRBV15,ATSTFKDSIEAF
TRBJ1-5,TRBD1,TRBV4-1,ASSQQSRTGDGSNQPQH
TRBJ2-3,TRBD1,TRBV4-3,ASSQDSDRVSRTQY
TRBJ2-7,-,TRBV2,ASGRTYEQY
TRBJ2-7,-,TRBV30,AWSVTRITYEQY
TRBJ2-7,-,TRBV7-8,ASSWRGTTAYEQY
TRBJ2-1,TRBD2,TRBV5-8,ASSPNLTSGSSYNEQF
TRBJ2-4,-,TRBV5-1,ASSWVLRVAKNIQY
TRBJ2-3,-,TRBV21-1,ASRGMGGTDTQY
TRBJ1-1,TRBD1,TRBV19,ASTITGVGTEAF
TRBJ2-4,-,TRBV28,ASSGQVQGGTKNIQY
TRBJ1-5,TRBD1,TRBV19,ASSDRARGNQPQH
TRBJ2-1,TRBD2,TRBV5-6,ASSLAGGRQF
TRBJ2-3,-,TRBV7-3,ASSFPGTDTQY
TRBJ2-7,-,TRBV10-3,AITERETYEQY
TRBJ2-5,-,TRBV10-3,AISEALETQY
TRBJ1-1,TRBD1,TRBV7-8,ASSSRDRGGYTEAF
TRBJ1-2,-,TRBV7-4,ASSEVTARKTYGYT